This record covers a single T cell receptor (beta chain). One base away lies a much larger clone, so this may be a sequencing read error. The data were obtained in a study of tumor-infiltrating lymphocytes in oesophageal squamous cell carcinoma. TCRdb re-analysed the PCR reads in MiXCR, keeping a single row per CDR3 protein. The data hold over 12,000 distinct CDR3 sequences, with roughly 44% observed a single time. The source is a male donor with esophageal squamous cell carcinoma. Sequencing was done on a sample of blood.

The CDR3 is CASSRDRGVYNEQYF. Written as DNA, the CDR3 is TGTGCCAGCAGTAGGGACAGGGGAGTGTACAATGAGCAGTACTTC. This sequence joins TRBV6-1 and TRBJ2-1, with TRBD1 matching over 10 bases. The J call may be mistaken, given a closer DNA end match to TRBJ2-7. The CDR3 loop spans 15 amino acids. Germline-derived CDR1 and CDR2 are MNHNS and SASEGT.